The following is a T cell receptor beta chain sequence with its context. What it binds is not known. These data are taken from a study of cytomegalovirus exposure and HLA in healthy donors. Looked up from germline, CDR1 is SQVTM and CDR2 is ANQGSEA. V lost 4 bases to trimming and J lost 4 bases, with 11 bases between them. This CDR3 region has 12 residues. The donors were part of the validation cohort of roughly 130 subjects. That cohort was separate from the first cohort, which comprised fewer than 800 subjects. The study, taken as a whole, reports: According to reports, the classifier identified cytomegalovirus status with high specificity and sensitivity.

This table comes from immunoSEQ multiplex PCR, and its TCRdb copy is limited to in-frame clones, with some not included. The repertoire holds approximately 70,000 clones, approximately 94% seen once, with 0.55% to 0.65% in the top ten. This receptor was taken from a woman aged 18-29 years in good health and CMV-seronegative. V and J are TRBV29-1 and TRBJ2-7, with unresolved D. Source material: PBMCs. CDR3 sequence (DNA): TGCAGCGTTGGGTCTTACAGATACGAGCAGTACTTC. Protein: CSVGSYRYEQYF.